This T cell receptor beta chain stems from a study of OX40 agonist ivuxolimab in advanced cancers. About the research overall: There were three patients with partial responses, one having hepatocellular carcinoma and two cutaneous melanoma.

Points from the study as a whole: Some nonresponders additionally presented with little normalized T-cell clonal expansion. Patients who responded partially at 0.1-3.0 mg/kg showed clonal expansion ranking among the lowest.

A remark on this clone: Its matching antigen is unknown.

V lost 5 bases and J 3 bases, leaving 13 bases between the germline ends. The CDR3 covers 14 residues. Germline assignment: CDR1 LNHDA and CDR2 SQIVND (reference sequence). Here immunoSEQ multiplex PCR was the method, and the copy in TCRdb shows in-frame clones only, minus some. The table shows approximately 25,000 clones, with 65% to 90% occurring only once. The TCR was taken from an adult with an advanced solid tumor such as melanoma, head and neck, liver or kidney cancer. The starting material was CD4+ or CD8+ T cells sorted from blood, obtained in a trial of the OX40 agonist ivuxolimab. This chain connects TRBV19 to TRBJ1-2; TRBD1 is a possible D gene (6 bases). The CDR3 loop reads CASSSRDTYYGYTF. DNA for the CDR3: TGTGCCAGTAGTTCGCGGGACACTTACTATGGCTACACCTTC. Full variable domain (outside the CDR3, taken from reference TRBV19 and TRBJ1-2): DGGITQSPKYLFRKEGQNVTLSCEQNLNHDAMYWYRQDPGQGLRLIYYSQIVNDFQKGDIAEGYSVSREKKESFPLTVTSAQKNPTAFYLCASSSRDTYYGYTFGSGTRLTVV.